A selection of T cell receptor beta chains follows, all from one sample in a study of blood T cell repertoires in COVID-19. The method was immunoSEQ multiplex PCR; TCRdb's version includes in-frame clones alone and lacks a portion of them. The profile shows approximately 73,000 clones, roughly 80% of them singletons. Input material: peripheral blood. The receptors were gathered from a woman in her 70s with acute or convalescent COVID-19. Both conserved end residues are part of each CDR3. D genes are given only for firm matches. A clone size is listed for some rows: how often the clone was seen (once, few, many), or a class if it is expanded.

cdr3_nt cdr3_aa v_call clone_size j_call d_call
TGTGCCAGCATTCAGGGCTCGGTTTCACCCCTCCACTTT CASIQGSVSPLHF TRBV12-3/TRBV12-4 NA TRBJ1-6 NA
TGTGCCAGTAGTGCGGGACTAGCGGCCTACAATGAGCAGTTCTTC CASSAGLAAYNEQFF TRBV19 NA TRBJ2-1 TRBD2
TGTGCCTGGAGTGTATCCGGCGGAGATCCCTACGAGCAGTACTTC CAWSVSGGDPYEQYF TRBV30 NA TRBJ2-7 NA
TGTGCCAGCAGTGAAACCGGGGGGAATAGTAATTCACCCCTCCACTTT CASSETGGNSNSPLHF TRBV6-1 NA TRBJ1-6 NA
TGTGCCTGGAGTGTAGTAGGGGGAGAAACAGATACGCAGTATTTT CAWSVVGGETDTQYF TRBV30 NA TRBJ2-3 NA
TGTGCCAGCAGCTTAGTCGGTAGAAATAATTCACCCCTCCACTTT CASSLVGRNNSPLHF TRBV7-9 NA TRBJ1-6 NA
TGTGCCAGCAGCTTAGAGACAGCCTACGAGCAGTACTTC CASSLETAYEQYF TRBV11-2 few TRBJ2-7 NA
TGCGCCAGCAGCATAATCGGGGAGACCCAGTACTTC CASSIIGETQYF TRBV5-1 NA TRBJ2-5 NA
TGTGCCAGCAGCCCCGGGACACGCCAAGAGACCCAGTACTTC CASSPGTRQETQYF TRBV7-9 NA TRBJ2-5 NA
TGTGCCTGGAAAACAGGGGTTACTGGCGAGCAGTACTTC CAWKTGVTGEQYF TRBV30 NA TRBJ2-7 TRBD1
TGTGCCAGCAGTTTGGGGCAGGGCGGTTTTGCATACAATGAGCAGTTCTTC CASSLGQGGFAYNEQFF TRBV27 NA TRBJ2-1 NA
TGTGCCAGCAGCTTGGGGGCTCCCGGGGAGCTGTTTTTT CASSLGAPGELFF TRBV5-5 NA TRBJ2-2 NA
TGTGCCAGCAGCTTAGCCGGGCAGGGGAATTCACCCCTCCACTTT CASSLAGQGNSPLHF TRBV7-8 NA TRBJ1-6 NA
TGTGCCAGCAGTGAAGACAGGGCAAATGAAAAACTGTTTTTT CASSEDRANEKLFF TRBV6-1 NA TRBJ1-4 NA
TGTGCCAGCAGCCAAGCCCCTGGACTGGCCTATGGCTACACCTTC CASSQAPGLAYGYTF TRBV3-1/TRBV3-2 NA TRBJ1-2 NA
TGTGCCTGGAGTGTAGGCCTAGTCCGTGAGCAGTTCTTC CAWSVGLVREQFF TRBV30 once TRBJ2-1 NA
TGCGCCAGCAGCAGAGGGACAGTTCCCCCACCTCTGAACACTGAAGCTTTCTTT CASSRGTVPPPLNTEAFF TRBV5-1 NA TRBJ1-1 TRBD1
TGTGCCAGCAGCCATGGGACTAGCGGGATGTACGAGCAGTACTTC CASSHGTSGMYEQYF TRBV3-1/TRBV3-2 NA TRBJ2-7 TRBD2
TGCGCCAGCAGCTTTTTGGCGGATGCATACGAGCAGTACTTC CASSFLADAYEQYF TRBV5-1 once TRBJ2-7 NA
TGTGCCAGCTACCGGGACTCTGGGGCCAACGTCCTGACTTTC CASYRDSGANVLTF TRBV2 NA TRBJ2-6 NA